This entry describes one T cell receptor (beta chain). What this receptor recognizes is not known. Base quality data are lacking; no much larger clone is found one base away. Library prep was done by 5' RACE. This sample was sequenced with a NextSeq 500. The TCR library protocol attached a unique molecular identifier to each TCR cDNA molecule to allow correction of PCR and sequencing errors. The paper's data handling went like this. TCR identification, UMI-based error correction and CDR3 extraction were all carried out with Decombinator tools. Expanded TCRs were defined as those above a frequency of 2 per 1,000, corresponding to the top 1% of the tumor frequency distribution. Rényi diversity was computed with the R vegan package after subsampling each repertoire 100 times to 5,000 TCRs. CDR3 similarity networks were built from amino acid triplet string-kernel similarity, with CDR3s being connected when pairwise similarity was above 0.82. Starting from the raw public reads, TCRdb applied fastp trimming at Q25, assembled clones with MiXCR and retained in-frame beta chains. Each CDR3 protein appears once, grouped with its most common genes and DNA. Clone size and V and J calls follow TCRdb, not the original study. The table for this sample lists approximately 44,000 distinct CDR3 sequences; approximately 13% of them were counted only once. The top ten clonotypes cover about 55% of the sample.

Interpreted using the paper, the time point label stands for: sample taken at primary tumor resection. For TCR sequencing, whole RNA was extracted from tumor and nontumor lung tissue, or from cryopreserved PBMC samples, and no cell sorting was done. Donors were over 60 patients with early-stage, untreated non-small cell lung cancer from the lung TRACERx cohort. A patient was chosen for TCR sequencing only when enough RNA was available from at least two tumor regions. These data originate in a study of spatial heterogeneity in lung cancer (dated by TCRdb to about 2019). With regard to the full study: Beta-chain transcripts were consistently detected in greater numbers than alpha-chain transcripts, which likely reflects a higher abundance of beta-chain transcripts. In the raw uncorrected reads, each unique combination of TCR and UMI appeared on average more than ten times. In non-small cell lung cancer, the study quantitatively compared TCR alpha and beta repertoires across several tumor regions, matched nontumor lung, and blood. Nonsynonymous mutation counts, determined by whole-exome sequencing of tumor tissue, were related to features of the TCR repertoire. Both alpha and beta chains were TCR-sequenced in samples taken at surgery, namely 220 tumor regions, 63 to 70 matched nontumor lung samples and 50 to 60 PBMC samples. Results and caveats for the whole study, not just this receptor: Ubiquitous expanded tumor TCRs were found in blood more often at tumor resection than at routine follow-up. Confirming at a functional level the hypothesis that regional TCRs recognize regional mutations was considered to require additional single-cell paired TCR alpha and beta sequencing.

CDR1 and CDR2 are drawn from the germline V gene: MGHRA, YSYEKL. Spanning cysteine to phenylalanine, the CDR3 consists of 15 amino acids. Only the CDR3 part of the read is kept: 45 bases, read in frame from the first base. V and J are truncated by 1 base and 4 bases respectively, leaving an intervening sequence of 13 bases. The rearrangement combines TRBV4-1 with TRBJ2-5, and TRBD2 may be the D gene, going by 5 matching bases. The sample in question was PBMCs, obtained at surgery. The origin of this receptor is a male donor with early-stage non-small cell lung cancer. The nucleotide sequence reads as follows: TGCGCCAGCAGCCAAGGTCGAGGGATTGCAGAGACCCAGTACTTC. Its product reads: CASSQGRGIAETQYF.